Presented here are 5 T cell receptor beta chains from one specimen sequenced in a study of OX40 agonist ivuxolimab in advanced cancers. The repertoire was sequenced with immunoSEQ multiplex PCR; TCRdb's copy has only in-frame clones and lacks some. The sample lists 100,000 to 110,000 clones; 85% to 95% were seen once. The sequences come from CD4+ or CD8+ T cells sorted from blood, collected in a trial of the OX40 agonist ivuxolimab. These receptors all come from an adult with an advanced solid tumor such as melanoma, head and neck, liver or kidney cancer.

The chain recombines TRBV6-1 with TRBJ2-2; either TRBD1 or TRBD2 may fit D (6 bases each). Trimming removed 6 bases from V and 7 bases from J, with 18 bases in between. CDR1 is MNHNS and CDR2 is SASEGT in the germline V gene. The CDR3 contains 15 residues. The CDR3 nucleotides are TGTGCCAGCAGAACTACGGGGGCCCAGTTCGGGGAGCTGTTTTTT. Amino acids: CASRTTGAQFGELFF.

The table lists this clone with a count of one. The V gene is TRBV5-6, the J gene TRBJ1-4, with a tentative D call TRBD1 (5 bases). Per germline, CDR1 SGHDT and CDR2 YYEEEE. V was pared by 4 bases and J by 7 bases, with 20 bases between. The CDR3 has 16 amino acids. This CDR3 reads CASSRPIQDDFEKLFF. The DNA for the CDR3 is TGTGCCAGCAGCCGTCCAATACAGGACGACTTTGAAAAACTGTTTTTT.

This sequence joins TRBV9 and TRBJ2-1, with a possible D match to TRBD2 (6 bases). V shed 0 bases and J shed 3 bases, with 13 bases lying between them. The CDR3 has 16 amino acids. Germline V gene sequence: CDR1 SGDLS, CDR2 YYNGEE. DNA of the CDR3: TGTGCCAGCAGCGTAGAAGGCCTGCGGGGCTACAATGAGCAGTTCTTC. Translation: CASSVEGLRGYNEQFF.

This chain joins TRBV28 and TRBJ2-1; TRBD2 matches 11 bases. CDR1 is MDHEN, CDR2 SYDVKM, per germline. The V segment lost 8 bases and the J segment 4 bases; nucleotides outside the gene matches: 7. There are 15 residues in the CDR3. In DNA, the CDR3 is TGTGCCAGCCCCCCGGCTAGCGGGAGGTACAATGAGCAGTTCTTC. It translates to CASPPASGRYNEQFF.

The genes are TRBV27 and TRBJ2-7; D is tentatively TRBD1 or TRBD2 (6 bases each). CDR3 length: 12 amino acids. V lost 7 bases, J lost 8 bases, and 15 bases lay in between. Germline loops: CDR1 MNHEY, CDR2 SMNVEV (reference sequence). This CDR3 reads CASKGGRGKQYF. The CDR3 nucleotides read TGTGCCAGCAAGGGGGGCCGGGGGAAGCAGTACTTC.